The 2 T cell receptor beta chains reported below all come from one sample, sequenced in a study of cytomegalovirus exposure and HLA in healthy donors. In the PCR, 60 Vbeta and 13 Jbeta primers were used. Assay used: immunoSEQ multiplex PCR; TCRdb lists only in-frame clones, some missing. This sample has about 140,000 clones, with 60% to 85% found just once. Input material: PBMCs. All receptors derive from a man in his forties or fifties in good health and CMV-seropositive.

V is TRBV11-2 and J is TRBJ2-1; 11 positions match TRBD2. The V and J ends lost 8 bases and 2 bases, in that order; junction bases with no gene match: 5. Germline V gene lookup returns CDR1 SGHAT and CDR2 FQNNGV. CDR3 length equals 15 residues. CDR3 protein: CASLRSGGAYNEQFF. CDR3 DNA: TGTGCCAGCTTACGTAGCGGGGGGGCCTACAATGAGCAGTTCTTC.

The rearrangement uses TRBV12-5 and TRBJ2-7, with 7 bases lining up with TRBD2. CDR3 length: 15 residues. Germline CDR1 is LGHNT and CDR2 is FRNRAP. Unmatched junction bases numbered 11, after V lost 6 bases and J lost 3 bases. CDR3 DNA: TGTGCTAGTGGCGGAGGGGCTAGCGGATACTACGAGCAGTACTTC. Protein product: CASGGGASGYYEQYF.